The rows below give T cell receptor beta chains drawn from one sample of a study of T cell responses to AZD1222 COVID-19 vaccine. Clones were read by immunoSEQ multiplex PCR, and TCRdb kept only the in-frame ones, dropping some. The sample consists of 250,000 to 300,000 clones, almost 95% of them appearing once. The material sequenced was peripheral blood, taken 28 days after the second AZD1222 dose. These receptors were taken from an adult who received the AZD1222 COVID-19 vaccine. Each CDR3 is given with its conserved first and last residue. A D gene is named only where the DNA matches it firmly. Clone size is shown for a subset of rows, as once, few, many or a class of expanded clone.

v_gene	len	d_gene	abundance	j_gene	CDR3nt	CDR3aa
TRBV5-4	13	.	.	TRBJ1-1	TGTGCCAGTTGGCCCAACGGGAGGGCTGAAGCTTTCTTT	CASWPNGRAEAFF
TRBV28	15	.	.	TRBJ1-5	TGTGCCAGCAGTCCTGGGCTAAGGGGCAATCAGCCCCAGCATTTT	CASSPGLRGNQPQHF
TRBV7-3	14	.	.	TRBJ1-6	TGTGCCAGCAGCCAACAGGGTTATGGATCACCCCTCCACTTT	CASSQQGYGSPLHF
TRBV5-1	13	TRBD1	.	TRBJ1-1	TGCGCCAGCAAGGAGGGGGCTGACACTGAAGCTTTCTTT	CASKEGADTEAFF
TRBV28	15	.	once	TRBJ1-4	TGTGCCAGCAGTCTGGCAGGGGCAACTAATGAAAAACTGTTTTTT	CASSLAGATNEKLFF
TRBV28	14	.	once	TRBJ1-5	TGTGCCAGCAGGCTCGCAGGGAGCAATCAGCCCCAGCATTTT	CASRLAGSNQPQHF
TRBV27	16	.	.	TRBJ2-1	TGTGCCAGCAGTTTTAGAGGGTGGGAGGAGAGTAAGGAGCAGTTCTTC	CASSFRGWEESKEQFF
TRBV29-1	13	TRBD1	.	TRBJ1-2	TGCAGCGTCGAGCCAACAGGGGGCACTGGCTACACCTTC	CSVEPTGGTGYTF
TRBV15	14	.	.	TRBJ1-5	TGTGCCACCAGCAAAGACAGATTCAATCAGCCCCAGCATTTT	CATSKDRFNQPQHF
TRBV10-3	14	.	once	TRBJ1-5	TGTGCCACCTCCCTAGGGTATAGCAATCAGCCCCAGCATTTT	CATSLGYSNQPQHF
TRBV6-5	13	TRBD1	.	TRBJ1-6	TGTGCCAGCAGGGGGACAGGGGATTCACCCCTCCACTTT	CASRGTGDSPLHF
TRBV6-2/TRBV6-3	14	.	few	TRBJ2-3	TGTGCCAGCAGTTACTCGGAGCCCACAGATACGCAGTATTTT	CASSYSEPTDTQYF
TRBV29-1	13	.	.	TRBJ1-1	TGCAGCGTGAGGGGGAGGCTGAACACTGAAGCTTTCTTT	CSVRGRLNTEAFF
TRBV28	17	.	.	TRBJ1-1	TGTGCCAGCCCATACGCCTTTCCGGGGGGCCAACTCACGCAAGCTTTCTTT	CASPYAFPGGQLTQAFF
TRBV10-3	13	.	.	TRBJ2-2	TGTGCCATCAGTGCAGGGATAGTCGGGGAGCTGTTTTTT	CAISAGIVGELFF
TRBV24-1	13	TRBD1	.	TRBJ2-7	TGTGCCACCAGTGATCAACAGGGGTCCGAGCAGTACTTC	CATSDQQGSEQYF
TRBV7-9	15	.	once	TRBJ1-4	TGTGCCAGCAGTTCATACCGGGCCAATAATGAAAAACTGTTTTTT	CASSSYRANNEKLFF
TRBV27	14	TRBD1	once	TRBJ1-3	TGTGCCAAACCGGACAGGGGGACTGGAAACACCATATATTTT	CAKPDRGTGNTIYF
TRBV28	14	.	.	TRBJ2-7	TGTGCCAGCAGTTCGGACCTTATCTCCTACGAGCAGTACTTC	CASSSDLISYEQYF
TRBV5-1	15	TRBD1	.	TRBJ1-4	TGCGCCAGCAGCGCGGACAGGGGGCCTAATGAAAAACTGTTTTTT	CASSADRGPNEKLFF
TRBV10-3	14	TRBD2	.	TRBJ2-2	TGTGCCACTGGACTAGCGGTGAACACCGGGGAGCTGTTTTTT	CATGLAVNTGELFF
TRBV28	16	TRBD1	.	TRBJ1-1	TGTGCCAGCAGTAGGGGGACAGGGGGATTGAACACTGAAGCTTTCTTT	CASSRGTGGLNTEAFF
TRBV10-1	12	.	once	TRBJ1-1	TGCGCCAGTAATGACGGTCGAAGTGAAGCTTTCTTT	CASNDGRSEAFF
TRBV28	20	TRBD2	once	TRBJ2-2	TGTGCCAGCAGGCCTAGACAGGGGATCACTAGCGGGAGTGAGACCGGGGAGCTGTTTTTT	CASRPRQGITSGSETGELFF
TRBV5-1	14	.	.	TRBJ1-2	TGCGCCAGCAGCTTGGCCCTTGCTAACTATGGCTACACCTTC	CASSLALANYGYTF
TRBV7-9	12	.	.	TRBJ2-7	TGTGCCAGCAGCGGAAACGAGGCCGAGCAGTACTTC	CASSGNEAEQYF
TRBV18	15	TRBD2	.	TRBJ2-1	TGTGCCAGCTCCGTGGGACTAGCGGGGGTTTTTGAGCAGTTCTTC	CASSVGLAGVFEQFF
TRBV18	14	.	once	TRBJ1-2	TGTGCCAGCTCACAGGGCCGGGAGGACTATGGCTACACCTTC	CASSQGREDYGYTF
TRBV9	14	TRBD1	.	TRBJ1-5	TGTGCCAGCTCTCCCGGACAGGGAGATCAGCCCCAGCATTTT	CASSPGQGDQPQHF
TRBV7-2	15	TRBD1	.	TRBJ1-1	TGTGCCAGCAGCTCTGGTGGTTGGGACAGCCAGGGGGCTTTCTTT	CASSSGGWDSQGAFF
TRBV4-2	14	TRBD2	.	TRBJ2-1	TGTGCCAGCAGCCCGGGACTAGCGGGAGGTGAGCAGTTCTTC	CASSPGLAGGEQFF
TRBV10-3	12	.	.	TRBJ1-6	TGTGCCTCGAACAGGGAAAATTCACCCCTCCACTTT	CASNRENSPLHF
TRBV4-3	13	.	.	TRBJ2-7	TGCGCCAGCAGCCAAGAGAGGGGGTACGAGCAGTACTTC	CASSQERGYEQYF
TRBV14	13	TRBD1	.	TRBJ1-2	TGTGCCAGCAGCCCCCGACAGGGTGACGGCTACACCTTC	CASSPRQGDGYTF
TRBV11-2	15	TRBD1	.	TRBJ1-4	TGTGCCAGCAGCCAATGGGGACAGCGTAATGAAAAACTGTTTTTT	CASSQWGQRNEKLFF
TRBV5-5	14	.	once	TRBJ1-2	TGTGCCAGCAGCTCCGCGACAGGATTGGAGGGCTACACCTTC	CASSSATGLEGYTF
TRBV5-1	15	TRBD1	once	TRBJ2-2	TGCGCCAGCAGCTTGACAGGGGAAGAATTCGGGGAGCTGTTTTTT	CASSLTGEEFGELFF
TRBV5-3	16	.	.	TRBJ1-1	TGTGCCAGAAGCTTGGGGACACCCTTGTGGGACACTGAAGCTTTCTTT	CARSLGTPLWDTEAFF
TRBV30	12	.	.	TRBJ1-3	TGTGCCTGGGCTCTTTCTGGAAACACCATATATTTT	CAWALSGNTIYF
TRBV27	15	TRBD1	.	TRBJ2-2	TGTGCCAGCAGTTTAGGACAGGTTCGGACCGGGGAGCTGTTTTTT	CASSLGQVRTGELFF
TRBV14	16	TRBD2	.	TRBJ2-1	TGTGCCAGCAGCCACCTATCTAGCGGCTCCTACAATGAGCAGTTCTTC	CASSHLSSGSYNEQFF
TRBV9	12	.	.	TRBJ1-3	TGTGCCAGCAGCGTGGGGGGAAACACCATATATTTT	CASSVGGNTIYF
TRBV9	14	.	.	TRBJ1-3	TGTGCCAGCAGCGTAAGCAGATCTGGAAACACCATATATTTT	CASSVSRSGNTIYF
TRBV2	12	.	.	TRBJ1-6	TGTGCCAGCAGTCCCAATAATTCACCCCTCCACTTT	CASSPNNSPLHF
TRBV12-3/TRBV12-4	13	.	.	TRBJ2-5	TGTGCCAGCAGTTTACGGTACCAAGAGACCCAGTACTTC	CASSLRYQETQYF
TRBV5-1	14	.	.	TRBJ2-7	TGCGCCAGCAGCTTCTCCACAAGGGACTACGAGCAGTACTTC	CASSFSTRDYEQYF
TRBV18	14	.	.	TRBJ2-5	TGTGCCAGCTCACCTGCCCTTAGGGGGGAGACCCAGTACTTC	CASSPALRGETQYF